The rows below give T cell receptor beta chains drawn from one sample of a study of cytomegalovirus exposure and HLA in healthy donors. Assay: immunoSEQ multiplex PCR; the TCRdb copy retains only in-frame clones and omits some. The sample shows about 200,000 clones, approximately 86% of them seen only once. Sequenced sample: PBMCs. The receptor set was obtained from a woman between 25 and 40 years old in good health and CMV-seronegative. Both conserved end residues are trimmed from each CDR3.

>TRBJ1-1|TRBV5-4
ASSLGGDTEAF
>TRBJ1-1|TRBV27
ASRGRGGDTEAF
>TRBJ1-3|TRBV5-6
ASSLWTGRPGNTIY
>TRBJ2-2|TRBV5-1
ASSGRGAGELF
>TRBJ1-1|TRBV29-1
SVEKQVGTEAF
>TRBJ1-5|TRBV27
ASSLKASGNQPQH
>TRBJ2-7|TRBV6-1
ASTESGRGEQY
>TRBJ1-2|TRBV7-2
ASSLNGLRGYT
>TRBJ2-4|TRBV28
ASSLSSPPKNIQY
>TRBJ2-5|TRBV5-1
ASSRGATLETQY
>TRBJ2-7|TRBV5-1
ASSPLLGQPSYEQY
>TRBJ1-2|TRBV5-1
ASRDTGGAGYT
>TRBJ2-7|TRBV6-5
ASSPQRGISEQY
>TRBJ2-7|TRBV27
ASSLFSGGFYEQY
>TRBJ2-3|TRBV7-3
ASSLIGQGSDTQY
>TRBJ2-2|TRBV5-4
ASSADLASNTGELF
>TRBJ2-7|TRBV6-1
ASSDRDRSSYEQY
>TRBJ2-5|TRBV7-9
ASSFEKETQY
>TRBJ2-7|TRBV6-5
ASSYSSDFSYEQY
>TRBJ2-1|TRBV2
ASSEEIGRSGPEQF
>TRBJ1-1|TRBV27
ASSLSAGGGTEAF
>TRBJ2-5|TRBV28
ASTTAASQY
>TRBJ1-3|TRBV4-1
ASSQPSSGNTIY
>TRBJ1-1|TRBV5-4
ASSSTGEGTEAF
>TRBJ2-2|TRBV11-3
ASTGGTGELF
>TRBJ2-7|TRBV28
ATSGGQIYEQY
>TRBJ2-3|TRBV19
ASSIAVSTDTQY
>TRBJ2-3|TRBV29-1
SVPSGSIDTQY
>TRBJ2-1|TRBV28
ASSGLAARNNEQF
>TRBJ2-1|TRBV7-2
ASSFRGGPHNEQF
>TRBJ1-2|TRBV28
ASSLVTGYGYT
>TRBJ2-3|TRBV19
ASSIGGISTDTQY
>TRBJ2-3|TRBV19
ASSTTVTQY
>-|TRBV9
ASSVDQGRGLEQY
>TRBJ2-1|TRBV29-1
SVERVSYNEQF
>TRBJ2-7|TRBV23-1
ASSRPEGHEQY
>TRBJ2-1|TRBV11-2
ASSLDRGSYNEQF
>TRBJ2-1|TRBV6-5
AGASGSSYNEQF
>TRBJ2-3|TRBV7-8
ASSLGGTEDTQY
>TRBJ2-3|TRBV20-1
SASPTDTQY
>TRBJ2-5|TRBV5-1
ASRISGGLETQY
>TRBJ1-5|TRBV7-6
ASSPITTQTAPKRNQPQH
>TRBJ2-5|TRBV30
AWKVAGGLRETQY
>TRBJ2-2|TRBV28
ASSLRAGVTGELF
>TRBJ2-7|TRBV5-1
ASSTTSGSYEQY
>TRBJ2-1|TRBV2
ASNGGRDNEQF
>TRBJ2-1|TRBV14
ASSLGTSVWDEQF
>TRBJ1-5|TRBV28
ASSLAGAVWPQH
>TRBJ2-2|TRBV6-1
ASSFSAGVAGELF
>TRBJ2-1|TRBV29-1
SVEFVSSYNEQF
>TRBJ2-5|TRBV4-2
ASSQGRTSGTRVETQY
>TRBJ2-2|TRBV19
ASSIEYFGRSNTGELF
>TRBJ2-1|TRBV2
ASSVGGWDEQF
>TRBJ2-7|TRBV6-1
ASSEEVGLAGED
>TRBJ2-7|TRBV28
ASSTLGLPYEQY